This T cell receptor beta chain stems from a study of siplizumab effects on memory and regulatory T cells. Study-wide results and caveats: The naive T cell population seemed more diverse than memory cells and seemed a major contributor to the alloresponse. The authors mapped only a minor fraction of alloreactive clones to unstimulated subsets.

The CDR3 runs 18 residues. V lost 0 bases to trimming and J lost 0 bases; unmatched junction nucleotides: 1. Germline lookup yields CDR1 LGHNT and CDR2 FRNRAP. Only one count was recorded for this clone. Its antigen is undetermined. Per-sample assaying covered 80,000 to 100,000 TCR templates. Produced via immunoSEQ multiplex PCR; TCRdb's table is partial and in-frame only. Of over 100,000 clones in the sample, about 90% are singletons; the top ten hold 0.65% to 0.9%. This chain uses TRBV12-5 with TRBJ2-1, with 14 bases aligning to TRBD2. Input material: Tregs sorted from blood. The clonotype was recovered from a human donor in good health. In DNA form, the CDR3 reads TGTGCTAGTGGTTTGGTGGGGACTAGCGGGGGCTCCTACAATGAGCAGTTCTTC. Residues: CASGLVGTSGGSYNEQFF.